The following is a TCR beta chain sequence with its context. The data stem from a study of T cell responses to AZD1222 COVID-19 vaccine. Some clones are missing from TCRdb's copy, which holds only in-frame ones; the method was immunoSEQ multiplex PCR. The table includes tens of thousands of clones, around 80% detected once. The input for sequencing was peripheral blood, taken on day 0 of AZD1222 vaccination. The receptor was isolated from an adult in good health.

The CDR3 region is CASSQELEGPQHF. CDR3 coding DNA: TGTGCCAGCAGCCAAGAGTTGGAGGGGCCCCAGCATTTT. The V and J genes are TRBV3-1 (or the pseudogene TRBV3-2) and TRBJ1-5; D ambiguous. Germline assignment: CDR1 LGHDT and CDR2 YNNKEL (reference sequence). V dropped 0 bases and J dropped 9 bases, with 9 bases sitting between them. The CDR3 runs 13 residues.